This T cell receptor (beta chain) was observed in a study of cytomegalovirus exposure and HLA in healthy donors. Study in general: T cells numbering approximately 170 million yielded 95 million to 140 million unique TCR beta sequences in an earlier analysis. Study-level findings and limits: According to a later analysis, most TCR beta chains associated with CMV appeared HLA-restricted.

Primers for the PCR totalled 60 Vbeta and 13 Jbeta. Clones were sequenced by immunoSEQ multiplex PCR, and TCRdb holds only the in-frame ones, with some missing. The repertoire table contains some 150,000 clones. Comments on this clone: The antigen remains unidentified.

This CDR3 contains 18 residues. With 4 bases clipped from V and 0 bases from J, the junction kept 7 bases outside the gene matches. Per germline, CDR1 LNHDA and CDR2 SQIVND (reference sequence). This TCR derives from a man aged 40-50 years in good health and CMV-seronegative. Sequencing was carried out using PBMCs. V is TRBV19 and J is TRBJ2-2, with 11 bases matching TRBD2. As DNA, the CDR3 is TGTGCCAGTAGTAGCTCGCTAGCGGGGGGCCCGAACACCGGGGAGCTGTTTTTT. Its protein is CASSSSLAGGPNTGELFF.